These 24 T cell receptor beta chains share one sample of origin, sequenced in a study of shared clonotypes between healthy human individuals. Libraries were prepared by immunoSEQ multiplex PCR; TCRdb keeps only in-frame clonotypes and omits some of them. The repertoire consists of about 1.5 million clones, with nearly 99% occurring once and the leading ten covering 0.4% to 0.55%. The sample taken for sequencing was naive CD4+ T cells sorted from blood. Subset specified: CD45RA+ positively selected. The source is a man aged 30-40 years in good health.

A word on this clone: Different DNA sequences within this sample yield the same CDR3. The chain carries TRBV7-2 and TRBJ2-7, with 12 bases fitting TRBD2. V dropped 1 base and J dropped 7; count of bases not matched to a gene: 2. The CDR3 is made up of 14 amino acids. The germline CDR1 and CDR2 sequences are SGHTA and FQGNSA. Here the CDR3 DNA reads TGTGCCAGCAGCTTAGGACTAGCGGGAGATGAGCAGTACTTC. Translating gives CASSLGLAGDEQYF.

To note about this clone: Within the sample, other DNA sequences also encode this same CDR3. This chain connects TRBV18 to TRBJ2-7; 9 bases fit TRBD1. V lost 5 bases, J lost 4 bases, and 3 bases stayed unmatched. Germline values: CDR1 KGHSH, CDR2 LQKENI. CDR3 length: 13 residues. The CDR3 DNA reads as TGTGCCAGCTCAAGGGACAGGGCTTACGAGCAGTACTTC. Its protein is CASSRDRAYEQYF.

CDR3 sequence reads: CEEHEQYF. The CDR3 DNA reads TGCGAGGAGCACGAGCAGTACTTC. The chain couples TRBV29-1 to TRBJ2-7; no definite D call. The germline V gene encodes CDR1 SQVTM and CDR2 ANQGSEA. The CDR3 has 8 residues.

This clone has only one observation. The chain is built from TRBV6-5 and TRBJ1-5; TRBD1 matches at 8 bases. The ends lost 2 bases at V and 3 bases at J; junction bases unmatched: 3. Germline lookup yields CDR1 MNHEY and CDR2 SVGAGI. The CDR3 has 15 residues. This chain's CDR3 is CASSYGQGYNQPQHF. The CDR3 bases are TGTGCCAGCAGTTACGGACAGGGTTACAATCAGCCCCAGCATTTT.

The rearrangement links TRBV2 to TRBJ1-1, with 10 bases identical to TRBD1. The CDR3 spans 16 residues. V lost 11 bases, J lost 6 bases, and 18 bases stayed unmatched. Germline V gene lookup returns CDR1 SNHLY and CDR2 FYNNEI. CDR3 DNA: TGTGCCGAAATCCCCCCGGGACAGGGGATGTTCGCTGAAGCTTTCTTT. Translating it yields CAEIPPGQGMFAEAFF. The entire variable domain, with the rest obtained from reference TRBV2 and TRBJ1-1, is as follows: EPEVTQTPSHQVTQMGQEVILRCVPISNHLYFYWYRQILGQKVEFLVSFYNNEISEKSEIFDDQFSVERPDGSNFTLKIRSTKLEDSAMYFCAEIPPGQGMFAEAFFGQGTRLTVV.

The V call is TRBV2, the J call TRBJ1-1; 8 bases are shared with TRBD1. CDR3 length: 12 amino acids. V gave up 3 bases and J gave up 7 bases; unmatched junction bases: 1. Germline V lookup: CDR1 SNHLY, CDR2 FYNNEI. The CDR3 DNA sequence: TGTGCCAGCAGTGACGACAGGGGTGAAGCTTTCTTT. This codes for CASSDDRGEAFF.

V and J are TRBV5-1 and TRBJ2-3; D is ambiguous. Per the germline V gene, CDR1 is SGHRS and CDR2 is YFSETQ. The V end was cut by 1 base, the J end by 7 bases, with 19 bases between. The CDR3 contains 16 residues. CDR3 DNA: TGCGCCAGCAGCTTGAATCCCGTCGGAGCACAGTATACGCAGTATTTT. Protein sequence: CASSLNPVGAQYTQYF. The variable domain in full, completed from reference TRBV5-1 and TRBJ2-3, reads KAGVTQTPRYLIKTRGQQVTLSCSPISGHRSVSWYQQTPGQGLQFLFEYFSETQRNKGNFPGRFSGRQFSNSRSEMNVSTLELGDSALYLCASSLNPVGAQYTQYFGPGTRLTVL.

V gene TRBV20-1 combines with J gene TRBJ2-1; TRBD2 matches 7 bases. From germline, CDR1 is DFQATT and CDR2 SNEGSKA (reference sequence). The ends lost 6 bases at V and 9 bases at J; junction bases unmatched: 5. The CDR3 is made up of 11 amino acids. This chain's CDR3 is CSAGGLPEQFF. As DNA, the CDR3 is TGCAGTGCCGGGGGGTTGCCTGAGCAGTTCTTC.

The rearrangement joins TRBV7-9 to TRBJ2-1; 9 bases align to TRBD2. Unmatched junction bases numbered 7, after V lost 5 bases and J lost 5 bases. The CDR3 is 15 residues long. CDR1 is SEHNR, CDR2 FQNEAQ, per germline (reference sequence). The CDR3 region has the DNA TGTGCCAGCAGCCCAAGGGCTAGCGGGAACAATGAGCAGTTCTTC. Translating it yields CASSPRASGNNEQFF.

This clone is a singleton in its sample. Other nucleotide sequences from this sample produce the same CDR3. The J gene is TRBJ2-5, the V gene TRBV18, with a tentative D call TRBD2 (5 bases). The V end lost 3 bases, the J end lost 4 bases, and 9 bases lay between the germline ends. The germline CDR1 and CDR2 sequences are KGHSH and LQKENI. The CDR3 has 13 amino acids. The CDR3 here is CASSPGGRETQYF. CDR3 DNA sequence: TGTGCCAGCTCACCGGGCGGGCGAGAGACCCAGTACTTC.

The chain combines TRBV5-4 with TRBJ2-5; 7 nucleotides agree with TRBD2. The DNA end favors TRBJ2-7, so the J call may be wrong. This CDR3 is built from 13 residues. Germline CDR1 SGHNT, CDR2 YYREEE (reference sequence). The CDR3 loop reads CASSLLATSEQYF. As DNA, the CDR3 is TGTGCCAGCAGCTTACTAGCGACGAGCGAGCAGTACTTC.

The chain employs TRBV6-6 and TRBJ1-3, with D unclear. Trimming left V 8 bases short and J 2 bases short, with 4 bases between. Germline V gene sequence: CDR1 MNHNY, CDR2 SVGAGI (reference sequence). The CDR3 spans 11 residues. The CDR3 nucleotides read TGTGCCAGCGCTGCTGGAAACACCATATATTTT. Its translation: CASAAGNTIYF.

The chain uses TRBV7-2 and TRBJ2-7, with D unclear. This CDR3 is built from 13 residues. Per germline, CDR1 SGHTA and CDR2 FQGNSA. With 5 bases removed from V and 2 bases from J, the gap between germline ends came to 10 bases. This CDR3 is CASSRAPAYEQYF. Here the CDR3 DNA reads TGTGCCAGCAGCAGGGCACCCGCCTACGAGCAGTACTTC.

The chain recombines TRBV7-7 with TRBJ2-2; 11 positions match TRBD1. This CDR3 comprises 13 residues. V was clipped by 6 bases and J by 6 bases; unmatched bases: 0. Per germline, CDR1 SSHAT and CDR2 FNYEAQ (reference sequence). CDR3 bases: TGTGCCAGCAGGGGACAGGGGGCCGGGGAGCTGTTTTTT. Translation gives CASRGQGAGELFF.

The chain is built from TRBV7-2 and TRBJ2-5; TRBD1 might be the D (6 bases). This CDR3 is 15 amino acids long. Trimming stripped 5 bases from V and 0 bases from J, with 13 bases between. In germline, CDR1 is SGHTA, CDR2 FQGNSA. CDR3 DNA sequence: TGTGCCAGCAGCCCGCGAACAGGGCACCAAGAGACCCAGTACTTC. Encoded protein: CASSPRTGHQETQYF.

The chain uses TRBV4-3 and TRBJ2-7, with D perhaps given as TRBD1 or TRBD2 (5 bases each). The V gene's germline CDR1 is LGHNA and CDR2 YSLEER. Deletions cut 0 bases from V and 5 bases from J, with 17 bases between. The CDR3 runs to 16 residues. The CDR3 region is CASSQDVAVRGDEQYF. CDR3 nucleotides: TGCGCCAGCAGCCAAGATGTTGCGGTCCGAGGGGACGAGCAGTACTTC.

To note about this clone: The sample carries other DNA sequences with the same CDR3. The rearrangement links TRBV7-2 to TRBJ2-5; TRBD2 matches at 7 bases. Unmatched junction bases numbered 5, after V lost 5 bases and J lost 5 bases. CDR1 is SGHTA and CDR2 is FQGNSA in the germline V gene. The length of the CDR3 is 13 residues. The CDR3 coding sequence is TGTGCCAGCAGCCGCGGACTAGAGGAGACCCAGTACTTC. Translated, it gives CASSRGLEETQYF.

The CDR3 nucleotides read TGTGCCAGCTCCCCCGTTGGGAGAACGAACACCGGGGAGCTGTTTTTT. This gives the protein CASSPVGRTNTGELFF. The rearrangement uses TRBV18 and TRBJ2-2; possibly TRBD2 for D (5 bases). Germline V gene sequence: CDR1 KGHSH, CDR2 LQKENI. V was shortened by 6 bases and J by 0 bases, with 14 bases between the two germline ends. This CDR3 is 16 amino acids long.

V is TRBV6-1 and J is TRBJ2-1; 7 bases match TRBD1. Germline V CDR1 and CDR2: MNHNS, SASEGT. The CDR3 covers 14 residues. J lost 7 bases, V lost 5 bases, and 8 bases had no gene match. DNA for the CDR3: TGTGCCAGCAGTCTACAGGGGACGGGGAATGAGCAGTTCTTC. Translation gives CASSLQGTGNEQFF.

The V gene is TRBV7-8, the J gene TRBJ2-7, with D hard to call. The CDR3 loop spans 14 amino acids. CDR1 and CDR2 (germline): SGHVS, FQNEAQ. V was shortened by 3 bases and J by 2 bases, with 11 bases between the two germline ends. In nucleotides, the CDR3 is TGTGCCAGCAGCTTCGACATAGGAGCCTACGAGCAGTACTTC. It yields the protein CASSFDIGAYEQYF.

This sequence joins TRBV5-4 and TRBJ2-2; D is uncertain. The CDR3 is 13 amino acids. Germline values: CDR1 SGHNT, CDR2 YYREEE (reference sequence). Trimming shortened V by 0 bases and J by 7 bases, and 7 bases separated the two germline ends. The CDR3 nucleotides are TGTGCCAGCAGCTTGGACAGAAACGGGGAGCTGTTTTTT. It encodes CASSLDRNGELFF.

The chain is built from TRBV7-9 and TRBJ1-1, with 9 bases fitting TRBD1. V lost 1 base to trimming and J lost 0 bases; unmatched junction nucleotides: 3. The CDR3 contains 16 residues. Germline loops: CDR1 SEHNR, CDR2 FQNEAQ (reference sequence). The CDR3 here is CASSLETGGMNTEAFF. For the CDR3, the DNA is TGTGCCAGCAGCTTAGAGACAGGGGGAATGAACACTGAAGCTTTCTTT.

V and J are TRBV10-3 and TRBJ1-4; 8 nucleotides line up with TRBD1. Germline CDR1 is ENHRY and CDR2 is SYGVKD. This CDR3 is 13 amino acids long. V trimming: 9 bases; J trimming: 7 bases; junction bases outside the gene matches: 7. The CDR3 loop reads CAIQGANIEKLFF. The CDR3 DNA follows: TGTGCCATTCAGGGGGCAAACATTGAAAAACTGTTTTTT.

The gene calls are TRBV28 and TRBJ2-1; D is unclear. Per the germline V gene, CDR1 is MDHEN and CDR2 is SYDVKM. The CDR3 sequence is 14 residues long. V lost 5 bases to trimming and J lost 4 bases, with 12 bases between them. CDR3 nucleotides: TGTGCCAGCAGTACACCAGTCGGGTACAATGAGCAGTTCTTC. Translation gives CASSTPVGYNEQFF.